This TCR beta chain was sequenced during a study of T cell responses to AZD1222 COVID-19 vaccine. Notes on the study in general: Scientists sampled the repertoires only once the peak T cell response had passed. As reported, nearly half of all spike-specific TCRs target variant regions that are unmutated. Elevations in Spike-specific TCR breadth and depth followed administration of two AZD1222 doses. Among vaccine-associated CD4 TCRs, coverage spanned spike, with dominance at 160-218 and 743-854.

V gave up 4 bases and J gave up 3 bases, with 13 bases separating them. The germline V gene encodes CDR1 SGHKS and CDR2 YYEKEE (reference sequence). This CDR3 comprises 15 residues. In regard to this clone: Its antigen remains unidentified.

The table came from immunoSEQ multiplex PCR; TCRdb's copy has only in-frame clones and leaves some out. The sample lists approximately 220,000 clones; roughly 91% were seen once. This rearrangement joins TRBV5-5 to TRBJ2-2, with unresolved D. The sequence derives from an adult in good health. This specimen consisted of peripheral blood, obtained on day 0 of MenACWY control vaccination. The CDR3 bases are TGTGCCAGCAGCCGCACTTGGCCGTACACCGGGGAGCTGTTTTTT. It translates to CASSRTWPYTGELFF.